One and the same sample provided the 17 T cell receptor beta chains below, sequenced in a study of CD8+ T cells in alopecia areata. The treatment was: oral pan-JAK inhibitor, 5-10 mg twice daily. The sequencing template was cDNA reverse transcribed from extracted RNA. Produced via immunoSEQ multiplex PCR; TCRdb's table is partial and in-frame only. This repertoire shows around 120,000 clones, 61% found once; its top ten account for 4.5% to 6%. This specimen consisted of CD4+ T cells sorted from blood, obtained at week 4, from a patient treated with tofacitinib. The source is a human donor with alopecia areata.

The chain couples TRBV7-4 to TRBJ2-1; D may be TRBD1 (5 bases). The CDR3 spans 13 residues. V gave up 11 bases and J gave up 6 bases, with 17 bases separating them. The germline CDR1 and CDR2 sequences are SGHVT and SQSDAQ. The CDR3 sequence: CARRQWRGNEQFF. CDR3 nucleotide sequence: TGTGCCCGACGACAGTGGAGAGGCAATGAGCAGTTCTTC.

This clone was counted only a few times. The rearrangement uses TRBV29-1 and TRBJ1-5; 7 bases agree with TRBD1. V was clipped by 7 bases and J by 4 bases; unmatched bases: 4. The CDR3 extends over 12 amino acids. Germline V gene data show CDR1 as SQVTM and CDR2 as ANQGSEA. The CDR3 DNA reads TGCAGCGCCGTACAGGGGAATCAGCCCCAGCATTTT. This encodes CSAVQGNQPQHF.

The J gene is TRBJ2-2, the V gene TRBV5-1, with D unclear. Trimming pared 0 bases from V and 7 bases from J, leaving 13 bases between. CDR1 is SGHRS, CDR2 YFSETQ, per germline. The CDR3 loop spans 15 amino acids. The CDR3 DNA reads as TGCGCCAGCAGCTTGGTTCCGGGCCAGGTCGGGGAGCTGTTTTTT. Translated: CASSLVPGQVGELFF.

The chain combines TRBV4-1 with TRBJ2-3, with D possibly TRBD2 on 5 matching bases. Germline CDR1 and CDR2: MGHRA and YSYEKL. The CDR3 contains 15 residues. Trimming shortened V by 0 bases and J by 0 bases, and 7 bases separated the two germline ends. The chain's CDR3 is CASSQEWTSTDTQYF. The CDR3 region has the DNA TGCGCCAGCAGCCAAGAGTGGACTAGCACAGATACGCAGTATTTT.

The chain recombines TRBV6-6 with TRBJ1-1; D gene unclear. The CDR3 is made up of 13 amino acids. The V gene's germline CDR1 is MNHNY and CDR2 SVGAGI (reference sequence). The V gene lost 0 bases and the J gene lost 3 bases, with 5 bases spanning the gap. In nucleotides, the CDR3 is TGTGCCAGCAGTTACTCCATGTACACTGAAGCTTTCTTT. Encoded protein: CASSYSMYTEAFF.

This clone has a handful of counts. This chain joins TRBV7-8 and TRBJ2-7, with a weak D call TRBD1 (6 bases). This CDR3 spans 16 amino acids. Trimming stripped 2 bases from V and 5 bases from J, with 19 bases between. Germline V gives CDR1 SGHVS, CDR2 FQNEAQ. CDR3 in amino acids: CASSLSPGRGIHEQYF. For the CDR3, the DNA is TGTGCCAGCAGCTTATCTCCCGGCAGGGGAATACACGAGCAGTACTTC.

There are a few counts of this clone. The chain is built from TRBV2 and TRBJ1-1; D is undetermined. Germline lookup yields CDR1 SNHLY and CDR2 FYNNEI. V dropped 2 bases and J dropped 0 bases, with 7 bases sitting between them. This CDR3 has 14 residues. CDR3 nucleotides: TGTGCCAGCAGTGAAATGGTCCTGAACACTGAAGCTTTCTTT. This sequence encodes CASSEMVLNTEAFF.

The V and J genes are TRBV29-1 and TRBJ1-5, with D possibly TRBD1 on 6 matching bases. V lost 5 bases and J lost 5, with 16 bases in between. Germline CDR1 SQVTM, CDR2 ANQGSEA. CDR3 length: 14 amino acids. As DNA, the CDR3 is TGCAGCGTTTCTACAGGGAGACGGGATCAGCCCCAGCATTTT. Protein sequence: CSVSTGRRDQPQHF.

J is TRBJ1-1 and V is TRBV29-1, with D perhaps matching TRBD1 (6 bases). CDR1 SQVTM and CDR2 ANQGSEA come from the germline V gene. The CDR3 has 12 amino acids. The V end was cut by 6 bases, the J end by 0 bases, with 8 bases between. The CDR3 loop reads CSVRGLNTEAFF. The CDR3 DNA reads as TGCAGCGTCAGGGGTTTGAACACTGAAGCTTTCTTT.

The chain combines TRBV5-4 with TRBJ1-2; D may be TRBD1 (5 bases). Germline assignment: CDR1 SGHNT and CDR2 YYREEE (reference sequence). Trimming removed 4 bases at V and 6 bases at J, with 16 bases between. CDR3 length: 14 residues. The CDR3 DNA reads TGTGCCAGCAGCCTACAGGCGGCGAGCGATGGCTACACCTTC. Its translation: CASSLQAASDGYTF.

This clone has more than one count but fewer than ten. The chain combines TRBV30 with TRBJ1-2; no clear D gene. CDR3 length: 15 residues. CDR1 GTSNPN and CDR2 SVGIG come from the germline V gene (reference sequence). Trimming stripped 4 bases from V and 4 bases from J, with 19 bases between. The CDR3 DNA reads as TGTGCCTGGATGCCAGAGGGCAGAATATCCTATGGCTACACCTTC. It yields the protein CAWMPEGRISYGYTF.

The rearrangement links TRBV28 to TRBJ2-7; D may be TRBD1 (5 bases). CDR1 and CDR2 from the germline V gene are MDHEN and SYDVKM. This CDR3 region has 15 residues. Trimming removed 8 bases at V and 2 bases at J, with 19 bases between. In DNA form, the CDR3 reads TGTGCCAGCCACCCCCCAGGGATGGGAACCTACGAGCAGTACTTC. Its translation is CASHPPGMGTYEQYF.

The V gene is TRBV5-4, the J gene TRBJ1-2; D remains ambiguous. V was cut by 1 base and J by 4 bases, with 14 bases left in between. Germline V gives CDR1 SGHNT, CDR2 YYREEE (reference sequence). The CDR3 is made up of 15 amino acids. CDR3 sequence reads: CASSLTPEGIYGYTF. The CDR3 DNA is TGTGCCAGCAGCTTGACCCCTGAAGGAATCTATGGCTACACCTTC.

The table lists this clone with a count of one. The rearrangement links TRBV29-1 to TRBJ1-6; D is undetermined. Germline V gene data show CDR1 as SQVTM and CDR2 as ANQGSEA. The CDR3 sequence is 14 residues long. Deletions cut 4 bases from V and 2 bases from J, with 9 bases between. This chain's CDR3 is CSVADGTYNSPLHF. As DNA, the CDR3 is TGCAGCGTTGCGGACGGCACCTATAATTCACCCCTCCACTTT.

The chain couples TRBV29-1 to TRBJ2-5, with 7 bases identical to TRBD1. Germline CDR1 reads SQVTM; CDR2 reads ANQGSEA. V dropped 0 bases and J dropped 1; count of bases not matched to a gene: 8. This CDR3 spans 16 amino acids. The CDR3 DNA is TGCAGCGTTGAAGATACCGGGACAGCTTCCCAAGAGACCCAGTACTTC. It codes for CSVEDTGTASQETQYF. Variable domain in full (rest from reference TRBV29-1 and TRBJ2-5): SAVISQKPSRDICQRGTSLTIQCQVDSQVTMMFWYRQQPGQSLTLIATANQGSEATYESGFVIDKFPISRPNLTFSTLTVSNMSPEDSSIYLCSVEDTGTASQETQYFGPGTRLLVL.

The chain recombines TRBV4-3 with TRBJ1-2; D might be TRBD1 (5 bases). This CDR3 region has 15 residues. Trimming stripped 4 bases from V and 0 bases from J, with 12 bases between. Germline V gene data show CDR1 as LGHNA and CDR2 as YSLEER. The DNA of the CDR3 is TGCGCCAGCAGCCGGCGGGAAGGGGCTAACTATGGCTACACCTTC. It yields the protein CASSRREGANYGYTF.

The chain is built from TRBV27 and TRBJ1-6, with 7 bases matching TRBD1. This CDR3 has 16 residues. Germline trimming cut 1 base from V and 9 bases from J; bases unmatched to any gene: 9. Germline CDR1 and CDR2: MNHEY and SMNVEV (reference sequence). CDR3 bases: TGTGCCAGCAGTTTATGGGCAGGGGGAGCGAGTTCACCCCTCCACTTT. Its translation is CASSLWAGGASSPLHF.